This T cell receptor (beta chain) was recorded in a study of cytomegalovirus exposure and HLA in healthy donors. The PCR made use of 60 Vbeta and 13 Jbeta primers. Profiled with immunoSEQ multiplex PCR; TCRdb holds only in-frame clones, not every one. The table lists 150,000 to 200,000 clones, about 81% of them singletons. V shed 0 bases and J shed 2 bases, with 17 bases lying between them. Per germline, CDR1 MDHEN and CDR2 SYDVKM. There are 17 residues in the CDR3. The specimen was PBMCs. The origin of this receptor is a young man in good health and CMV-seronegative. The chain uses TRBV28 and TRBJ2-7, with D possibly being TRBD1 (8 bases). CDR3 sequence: CASSLWAGDRPTYEQYF. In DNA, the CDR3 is TGTGCCAGCAGTTTATGGGCGGGGGACAGGCCAACCTACGAGCAGTACTTC.